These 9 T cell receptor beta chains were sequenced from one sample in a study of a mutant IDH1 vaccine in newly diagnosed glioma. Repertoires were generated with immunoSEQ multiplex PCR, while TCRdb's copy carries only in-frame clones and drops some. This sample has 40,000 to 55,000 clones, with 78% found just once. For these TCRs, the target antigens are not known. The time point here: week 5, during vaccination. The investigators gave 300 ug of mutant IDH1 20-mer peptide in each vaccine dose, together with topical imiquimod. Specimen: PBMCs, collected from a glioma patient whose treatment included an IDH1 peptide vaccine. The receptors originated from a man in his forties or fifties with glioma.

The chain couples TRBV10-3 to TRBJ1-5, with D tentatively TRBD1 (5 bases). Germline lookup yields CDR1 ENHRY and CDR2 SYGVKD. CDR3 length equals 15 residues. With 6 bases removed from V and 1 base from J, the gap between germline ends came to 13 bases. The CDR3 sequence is CAISPTRDSNQPQHF. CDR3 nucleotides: TGTGCCATCAGCCCCACCCGGGACAGCAATCAGCCCCAGCATTTT.

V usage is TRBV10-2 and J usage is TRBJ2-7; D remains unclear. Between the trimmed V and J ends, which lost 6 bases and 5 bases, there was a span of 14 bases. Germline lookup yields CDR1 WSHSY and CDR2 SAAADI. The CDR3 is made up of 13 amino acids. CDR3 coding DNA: TGCGCCAGCAGCGCCCCATCCCGGGACGAGCAGTACTTC. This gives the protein CASSAPSRDEQYF.

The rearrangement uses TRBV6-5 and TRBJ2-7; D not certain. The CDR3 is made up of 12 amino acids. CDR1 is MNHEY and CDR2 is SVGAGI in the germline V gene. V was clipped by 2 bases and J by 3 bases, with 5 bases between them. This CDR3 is CASSYNSYEQYF. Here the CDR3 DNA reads TGTGCCAGCAGTTACAACAGCTACGAGCAGTACTTC.

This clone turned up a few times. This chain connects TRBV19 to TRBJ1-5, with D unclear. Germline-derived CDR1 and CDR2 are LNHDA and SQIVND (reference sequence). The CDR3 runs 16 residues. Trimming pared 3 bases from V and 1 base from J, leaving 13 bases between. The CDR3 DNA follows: TGTGCCAGTAGTATGCAAGGACTGGGGAGCAATCAGCCCCAGCATTTT. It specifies CASSMQGLGSNQPQHF.

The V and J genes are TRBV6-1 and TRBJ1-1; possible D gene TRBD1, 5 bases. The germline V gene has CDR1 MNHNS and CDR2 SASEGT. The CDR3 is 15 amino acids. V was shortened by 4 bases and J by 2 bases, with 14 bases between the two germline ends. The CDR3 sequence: CASSAKWGDNTEAFF. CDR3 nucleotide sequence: TGTGCCAGCAGTGCCAAGTGGGGGGATAACACTGAAGCTTTCTTT.

DNA for the CDR3: TGTGCCAGCAGCCCTATACCTGGCTATGGCTACACCTTC. Protein: CASSPIPGYGYTF. This chain uses TRBV7-9 with TRBJ1-2, with unresolved D. The CDR3 runs 13 residues. Between the trimmed V and J ends, which lost 5 bases and 4 bases, there was a span of 11 bases. Germline V gene lookup returns CDR1 SEHNR and CDR2 FQNEAQ (reference sequence).

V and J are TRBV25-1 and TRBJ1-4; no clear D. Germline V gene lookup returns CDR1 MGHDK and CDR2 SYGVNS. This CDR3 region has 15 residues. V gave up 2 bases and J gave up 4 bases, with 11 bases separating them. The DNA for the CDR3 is TGTGCCAGCAGTGAAGGGGTATGGAGTAATGAAAAACTGTTTTTT. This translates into CASSEGVWSNEKLFF.

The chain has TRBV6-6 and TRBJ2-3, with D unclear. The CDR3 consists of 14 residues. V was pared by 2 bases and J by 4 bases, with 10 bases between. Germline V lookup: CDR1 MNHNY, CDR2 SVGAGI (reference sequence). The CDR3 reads CASSYQAMADTQYF. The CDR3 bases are TGTGCCAGCAGTTACCAAGCGATGGCAGATACGCAGTATTTT.

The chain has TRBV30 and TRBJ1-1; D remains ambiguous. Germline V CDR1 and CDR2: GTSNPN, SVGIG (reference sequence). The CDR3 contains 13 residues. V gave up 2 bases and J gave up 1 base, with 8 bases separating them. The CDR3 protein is CAWSFQSNTEAFF. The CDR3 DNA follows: TGTGCCTGGAGTTTTCAGTCGAACACTGAAGCTTTCTTT.